Below are 2 T cell receptor beta chains sequenced from a single sample in a study of PD-L1 blockade in urothelial cancer. Sequencing was performed with immunoSEQ multiplex PCR; in TCRdb, only in-frame clones are kept and a portion is missing. This table holds around 45,000 clones, around 82% found once. Time point of the sample: peripheral blood 6 weeks after treatment start. The sample consisted of PBMCs, taken around atezolizumab (anti-PD-L1) treatment. These TCRs come from a man between 60 and 70 years old with urothelial cancer.

V is TRBV5-1 and J is TRBJ2-7, with 9 bases aligning to TRBD2. Germline values: CDR1 SGHRS, CDR2 YFSETQ. After removal of 1 base from V and 5 bases from J, the junction contained 7 bases not matched to a gene. The CDR3 consists of 15 residues. The CDR3: CASSLSGGNRDEQYF. In DNA, the CDR3 is TGCGCCAGCAGCTTGAGCGGGGGGAATCGGGACGAGCAGTACTTC.

The V and J genes are TRBV7-9 and TRBJ1-1; 9 nucleotides match TRBD1. CDR3 length: 13 amino acids. The V gene end was trimmed by 1 base and the J gene end by 6 bases; junction bases not matched to a gene: 0. CDR1 SEHNR and CDR2 FQNEAQ come from the germline V gene (reference sequence). CDR3 sequence: CASSLGQGAEAFF. CDR3 bases: TGTGCCAGCAGCTTAGGACAGGGGGCTGAAGCTTTCTTT.